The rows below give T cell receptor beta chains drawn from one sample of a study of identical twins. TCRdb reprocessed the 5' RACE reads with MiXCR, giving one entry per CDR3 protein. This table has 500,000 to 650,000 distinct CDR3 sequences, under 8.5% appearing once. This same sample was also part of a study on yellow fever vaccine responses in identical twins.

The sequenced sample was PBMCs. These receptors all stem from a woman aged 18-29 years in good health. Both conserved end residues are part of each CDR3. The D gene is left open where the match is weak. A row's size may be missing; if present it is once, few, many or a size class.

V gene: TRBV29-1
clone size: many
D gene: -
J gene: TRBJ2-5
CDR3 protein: CSVTSAGETQYF
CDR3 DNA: TGCAGCGTGACGAGTGCAGGGGAGACCCAGTACTTC

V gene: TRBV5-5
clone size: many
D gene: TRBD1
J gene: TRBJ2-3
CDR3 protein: CASSPGTGSDTQYF
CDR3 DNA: TGTGCCAGCAGCCCCGGGACAGGATCAGATACGCAGTATTTT

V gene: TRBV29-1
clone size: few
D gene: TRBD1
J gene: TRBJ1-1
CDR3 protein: CSVQTGREAFF
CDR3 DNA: TGCAGCGTACAGACAGGGCGTGAAGCTTTCTTT

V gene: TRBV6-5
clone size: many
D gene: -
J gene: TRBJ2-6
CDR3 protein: CASSYSWGSGANVLTF
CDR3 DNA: TGTGCCAGCAGTTACTCGTGGGGTTCTGGGGCCAACGTCCTGACTTTC

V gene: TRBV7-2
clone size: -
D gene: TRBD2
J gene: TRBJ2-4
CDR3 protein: CASSPEPARGWGNIQYF
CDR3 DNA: TGTGCCAGCAGCCCCGAACCAGCGCGGGGGTGGGGAAACATTCAGTACTTC

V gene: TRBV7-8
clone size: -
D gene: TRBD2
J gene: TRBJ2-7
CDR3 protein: CASSLGLAGVNEQYF
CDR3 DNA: TGTGCCAGCAGCTTAGGACTAGCGGGAGTTAACGAGCAGTACTTC

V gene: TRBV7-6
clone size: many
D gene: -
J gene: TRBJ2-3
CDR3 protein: CASSLSWKNTDTQYF
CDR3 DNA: TGTGCCAGCAGCTTATCTTGGAAAAACACAGATACGCAGTATTTT

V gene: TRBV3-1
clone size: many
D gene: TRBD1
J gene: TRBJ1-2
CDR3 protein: CASSQADRVLNYGYTF
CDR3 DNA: TGTGCCAGCAGCCAAGCGGACAGGGTCCTTAACTATGGCTACACCTTC

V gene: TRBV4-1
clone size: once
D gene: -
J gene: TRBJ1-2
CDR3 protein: CASSHGHLYGYTF
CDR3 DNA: TGTGCCAGCAGCCATGGACACCTCTATGGCTACACCTTC

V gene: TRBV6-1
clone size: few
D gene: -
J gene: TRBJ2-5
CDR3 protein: CASSQGHLQETQYF
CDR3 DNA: TGTGCCAGCAGCCAGGGACACCTCCAAGAGACCCAGTACTTC

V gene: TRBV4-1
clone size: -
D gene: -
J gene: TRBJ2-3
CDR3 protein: CASSQDRGPADTQYF
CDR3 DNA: TGCGCCAGCAGCCAAGATCGGGGTCCCGCGGATACGCAGTATTTT

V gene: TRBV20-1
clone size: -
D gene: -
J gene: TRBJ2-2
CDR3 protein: CSARGPLGTGELFF
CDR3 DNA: TGCAGTGCTAGAGGGCCCCTCGGCACCGGGGAGCTGTTTTTT

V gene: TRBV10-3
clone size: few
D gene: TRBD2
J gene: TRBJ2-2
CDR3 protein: CAISRWGSGIGTGELFF
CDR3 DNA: TGTGCCATCAGCCGGTGGGGTAGCGGGATTGGAACCGGGGAGCTGTTTTTT

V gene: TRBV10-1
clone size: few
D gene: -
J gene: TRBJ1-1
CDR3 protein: CASSESDKNTEAFF
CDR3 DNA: TGCGCCAGCAGTGAGTCTGACAAGAACACTGAAGCTTTCTTT

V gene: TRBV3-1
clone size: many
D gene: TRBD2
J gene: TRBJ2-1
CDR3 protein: CASSQVGGGPNEQFF
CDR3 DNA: TGTGCCAGCAGCCAAGTTGGCGGGGGTCCAAATGAGCAGTTCTTC

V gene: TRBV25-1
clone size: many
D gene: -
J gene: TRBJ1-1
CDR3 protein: CASSVGLEAFF
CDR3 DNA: TGTGCCAGCAGTGTTGGTCTCGAAGCTTTCTTT

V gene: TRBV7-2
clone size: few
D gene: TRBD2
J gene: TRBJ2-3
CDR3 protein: CASSFSPQRGSTDTQYF
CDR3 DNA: TGTGCCAGCAGTTTCAGCCCTCAGCGGGGGTCCACAGATACGCAGTATTTT

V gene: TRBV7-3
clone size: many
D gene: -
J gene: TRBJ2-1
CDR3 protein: CASSNSGGEAYNEQFF
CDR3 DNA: TGTGCCAGCAGTAATAGTGGTGGCGAAGCCTACAATGAGCAGTTCTTC

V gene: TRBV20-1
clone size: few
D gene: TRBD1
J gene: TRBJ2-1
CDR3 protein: CSAPDRVSSYNEQFF
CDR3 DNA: TGCAGTGCGCCCGACAGGGTGAGCTCCTACAATGAGCAGTTCTTC

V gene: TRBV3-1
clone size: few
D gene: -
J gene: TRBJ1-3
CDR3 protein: CASSQERTAGNTIYF
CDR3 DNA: TGTGCCAGCAGCCAAGAAAGGACAGCTGGAAACACCATATATTTT

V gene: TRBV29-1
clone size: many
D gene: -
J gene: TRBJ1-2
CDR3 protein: CSVERGFDGYTF
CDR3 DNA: TGCAGCGTTGAGCGAGGGTTCGACGGCTACACCTTC

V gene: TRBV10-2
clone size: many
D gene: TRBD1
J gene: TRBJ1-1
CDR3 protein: CASRHGQVNTEAFF
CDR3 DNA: TGCGCCAGCAGACACGGACAGGTGAACACTGAAGCTTTCTTT

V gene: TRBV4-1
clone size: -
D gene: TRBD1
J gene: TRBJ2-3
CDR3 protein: CASSQRTGSTDTQYF
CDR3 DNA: TGCGCCAGCAGCCAAAGGACAGGGAGCACAGATACGCAGTATTTT

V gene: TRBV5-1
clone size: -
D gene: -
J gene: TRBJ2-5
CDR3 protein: CASSSQSYSAETQYF
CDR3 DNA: TGCGCCAGCAGCTCCCAGAGCTACAGCGCTGAGACCCAGTACTTC

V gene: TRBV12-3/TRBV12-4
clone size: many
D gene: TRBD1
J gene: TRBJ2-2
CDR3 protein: CASSRAGTGTGELFF
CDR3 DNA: TGTGCCAGCAGTCGTGCGGGGACAGGGACCGGGGAGCTGTTTTTT

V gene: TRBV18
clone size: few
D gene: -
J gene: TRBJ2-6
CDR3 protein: CASSPLSLPGANVLTF
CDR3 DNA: TGTGCCAGCTCACCCTTGTCGCTTCCCGGGGCCAACGTCCTGACTTTC

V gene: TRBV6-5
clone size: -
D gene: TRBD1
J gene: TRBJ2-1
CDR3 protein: CASSWTGGASSYNEQFF
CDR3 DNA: TGTGCCAGCAGTTGGACAGGGGGCGCAAGCTCCTACAATGAGCAGTTCTTC

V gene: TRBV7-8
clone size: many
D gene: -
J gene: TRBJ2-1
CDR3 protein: CASSLFGALPSYNEQFF
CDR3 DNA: TGTGCCAGCAGCTTATTCGGGGCGCTTCCCTCCTACAATGAGCAGTTCTTC

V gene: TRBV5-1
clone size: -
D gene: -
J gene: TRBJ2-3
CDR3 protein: CASSLVGISTDTQYF
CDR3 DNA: TGCGCCAGCAGCTTGGTCGGGATTAGCACAGATACGCAGTATTTT

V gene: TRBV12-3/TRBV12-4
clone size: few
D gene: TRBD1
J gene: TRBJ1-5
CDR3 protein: CASSRSGTGDNQPQHF
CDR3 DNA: TGTGCCAGCAGTCGTTCCGGGACAGGGGACAATCAGCCCCAGCATTTT

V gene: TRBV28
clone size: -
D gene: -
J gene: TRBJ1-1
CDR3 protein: CASRLHRAGDTEAFF
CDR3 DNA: TGTGCCAGCAGACTACACCGGGCAGGGGACACTGAAGCTTTCTTT

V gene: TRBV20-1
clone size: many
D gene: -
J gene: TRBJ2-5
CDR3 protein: CSAEGGQGPQTQYF
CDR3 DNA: TGCAGTGCTGAGGGGGGGCAGGGTCCACAGACCCAGTACTTC

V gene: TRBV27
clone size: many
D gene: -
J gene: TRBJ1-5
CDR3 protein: CASSLRVSNQPQHF
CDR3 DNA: TGTGCCAGCAGTTTACGGGTTAGCAATCAGCCCCAGCATTTT

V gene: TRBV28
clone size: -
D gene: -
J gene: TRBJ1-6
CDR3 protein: CASSDPSRPNNSPLHF
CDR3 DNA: TGTGCCAGCAGCGATCCTAGCCGGCCAAATAATTCACCCCTCCACTTT

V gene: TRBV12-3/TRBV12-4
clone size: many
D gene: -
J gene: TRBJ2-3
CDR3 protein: CASSFVLDTQYF
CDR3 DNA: TGTGCCAGCAGTTTTGTTTTGGATACGCAGTATTTT

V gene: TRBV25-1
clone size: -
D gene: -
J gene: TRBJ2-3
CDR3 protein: CASSPAATSTDTQYF
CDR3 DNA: TGTGCCAGCTCCCCCGCGGCCACAAGCACAGATACGCAGTATTTT

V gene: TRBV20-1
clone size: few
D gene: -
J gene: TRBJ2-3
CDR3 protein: CSALSGYTQYF
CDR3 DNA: TGCAGTGCCCTATCGGGATATACGCAGTATTTT

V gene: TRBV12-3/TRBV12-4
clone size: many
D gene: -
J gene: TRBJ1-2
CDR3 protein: CASSLGHYGYTF
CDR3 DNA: TGTGCCAGCAGCCTTGGCCACTATGGCTACACCTTC

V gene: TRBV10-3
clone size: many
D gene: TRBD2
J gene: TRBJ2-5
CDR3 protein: CAISDSGRSGETQYF
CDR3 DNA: TGTGCCATCAGCGATAGCGGGAGGTCGGGAGAGACCCAGTACTTC

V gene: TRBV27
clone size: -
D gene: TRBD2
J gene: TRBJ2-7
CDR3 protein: CASSSGGSSYEQYF
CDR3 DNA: TGCGCCAGCAGTAGCGGGGGGAGCTCCTACGAGCAGTACTTC

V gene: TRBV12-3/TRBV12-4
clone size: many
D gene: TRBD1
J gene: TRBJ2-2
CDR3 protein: CASTKDRTLKTGELFF
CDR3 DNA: TGTGCCAGCACGAAGGACAGGACCCTAAAAACCGGGGAGCTGTTTTTT

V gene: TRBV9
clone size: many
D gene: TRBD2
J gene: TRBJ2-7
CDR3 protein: CASSVGLAASYEQYF
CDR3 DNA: TGTGCCAGCAGCGTAGGACTAGCGGCCTCCTACGAGCAGTACTTC

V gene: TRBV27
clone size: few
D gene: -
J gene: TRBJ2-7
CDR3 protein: CASSPGRIYEQYF
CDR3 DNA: TGTGCCAGCAGTCCTGGACGGATCTACGAGCAGTACTTC

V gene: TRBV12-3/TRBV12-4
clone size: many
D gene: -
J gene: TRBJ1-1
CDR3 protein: CASSLATQMNTEAFF
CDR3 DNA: TGTGCCAGCAGTTTAGCGACCCAGATGAACACTGAAGCTTTCTTT

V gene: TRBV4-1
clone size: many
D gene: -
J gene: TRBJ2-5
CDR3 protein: CASSQGAGVMYQETQYF
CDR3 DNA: TGCGCCAGCAGCCAAGGAGCCGGGGTGATGTACCAAGAGACCCAGTACTTC

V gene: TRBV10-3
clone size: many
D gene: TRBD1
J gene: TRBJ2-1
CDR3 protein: CAISPGTGAKTSYNEQFF
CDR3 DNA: TGTGCCATCAGTCCCGGGACAGGGGCGAAGACGTCCTACAATGAGCAGTTCTTC

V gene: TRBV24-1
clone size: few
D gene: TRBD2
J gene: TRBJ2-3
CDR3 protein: CATSDPGLAGEGSTQYF
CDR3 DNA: TGTGCCACCAGTGATCCAGGACTAGCGGGAGAAGGGTCTACGCAGTATTTT

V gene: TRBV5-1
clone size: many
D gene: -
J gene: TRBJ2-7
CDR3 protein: CASSPLGAYEQYF
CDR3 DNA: TGCGCCAGCAGCCCCCTGGGGGCCTACGAGCAGTACTTC

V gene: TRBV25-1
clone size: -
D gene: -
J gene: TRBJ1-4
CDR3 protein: CASSEFGGDNEKLFF
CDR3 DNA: TGTGCCAGCAGTGAATTCGGCGGTGATAATGAAAAACTGTTTTTT

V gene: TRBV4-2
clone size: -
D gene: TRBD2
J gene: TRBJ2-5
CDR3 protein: CASSEDGRGFTSGRAMGETQYF
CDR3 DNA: TGTGCCAGCAGCGAAGATGGCAGGGGGTTTACTAGCGGGAGGGCCATGGGAGAGACCCAGTACTTC